A single sample gave rise to the 31 T cell receptor beta chains below, sequenced in a study of regulatory T cells in long-lasting Graves disease. As to time point: newly diagnosed GD, antithyroid drugs for less than 3 months. From RNA extracted from PBMCs, the TCR library was made. According to the study, TCR beta libraries were built with iRepertoire HTBI primers and CDR3-region Arm-PCR. A single record per CDR3 protein comes from TCRdb applying MiXCR to the multiplex PCR reads. The data hold some 410,000 distinct CDR3 sequences, with roughly 17% observed a single time. The same sample was also studied in work on T cells in Graves' hyperthyroidism and ophthalmopathy.

The source was peripheral blood mononuclear cells (PBMCs), collected at new diagnosis, from a patient treated with antithyroid drugs. The receptors were sampled from a woman in her twenties or thirties with Graves disease.

The V and J genes are TRBV7-2 and TRBJ1-1; tentatively, D is TRBD1 (5 bases). Trimming took off 4 bases at V and 8 bases at J, with 17 bases between the two ends. The CDR3 has 14 amino acids. In germline, CDR1 is SGHTA, CDR2 FQGNSA. This CDR3 is CASSSGTQSTEAFF. The CDR3 bases are TGTGCCAGCAGCTCCGGGACCCAAAGCACCGAAGCTTTCTTT.

This CDR3 is CASMEGLVGELFF. CDR3 coding DNA: TGTGCCAGCATGGAGGGTTTGGTCGGGGAGCTGTTTTTT. This chain joins TRBV27 and TRBJ2-2, with D perhaps matching TRBD2 (6 bases). V was cut by 7 bases and J by 7 bases, with 13 bases left in between. Germline CDR1 reads MNHEY; CDR2 reads SMNVEV (reference sequence). This CDR3 is built from 13 residues.

This rearrangement joins TRBV7-9 to TRBJ1-5; TRBD1 might be the D (6 bases). The CDR3 has 13 amino acids. V lost 7 bases, J lost 1 base, and 8 bases lay in between. The germline V gene has CDR1 SEHNR and CDR2 FQNEAQ (reference sequence). The CDR3 sequence: CASTQGSNQPQHF. DNA for the CDR3: TGTGCCAGCACGCAGGGGAGCAATCAGCCCCAGCATTTT.

This clonotype was counted only a few times. The chain links TRBV12-3 or TRBV12-4 to TRBJ1-3; D not resolved. The CDR3 spans 15 residues. V was shortened by 6 bases and J by 1 base, with 13 bases between the two germline ends. CDR3 bases: TGTGCCAGCAGCACAGACGGTAAATCTGGAAACACCATATATTTT. Translating it yields CASSTDGKSGNTIYF.

The J gene is TRBJ2-7, the V gene TRBV5-1, with TRBD1 identical over 8 bases. The CDR3 totals 17 residues. Germline V gene sequence: CDR1 SGHRS, CDR2 YFSETQ. V lost 1 base to trimming and J lost 4 bases; unmatched junction nucleotides: 13. CDR3 in amino acids: CASSLRGSTGASYEQYF. The CDR3 DNA sequence: TGCGCCAGCAGCTTGAGGGGTTCGACAGGGGCGTCTTACGAGCAGTACTTC.

This clonotype was observed at least ten times. The J gene is TRBJ2-7, the V gene TRBV12-3 or TRBV12-4; D call uncertain. V was pared by 5 bases and J by 1 base, with 15 bases between. The CDR3 has 15 amino acids. The CDR3 sequence is CASSRRSGPSYEQYF. The CDR3 DNA sequence: TGTGCCAGCAGTCGACGCTCCGGACCTTCCTACGAGCAGTACTTC.

Many counts were recorded for this clonotype. This chain links TRBV7-2 with TRBJ2-7; the D call may be TRBD1 or TRBD2 (7 bases each). The V gene lost 5 bases and the J gene lost 6 bases, with 20 bases spanning the gap. The CDR3 contains 15 residues. Germline V CDR1 and CDR2: SGHTA, FQGNSA. The CDR3 is CASSLRSQGEGEQYF. The CDR3 DNA is TGTGCCAGCAGCCTACGTTCCCAGGGGGAGGGCGAGCAGTACTTC.

The chain couples TRBV20-1 to TRBJ2-5, with D possibly matching TRBD1 (5 bases). V lost 3 bases to trimming and J lost 1 base, with 12 bases between them. This CDR3 has 14 amino acids. The germline V gene encodes CDR1 DFQATT and CDR2 SNEGSKA (reference sequence). CDR3 sequence reads: CSASRQGLQETQYF. The CDR3 DNA sequence: TGCAGTGCTAGTCGCCAGGGCCTCCAAGAGACCCAGTACTTC.

The sample holds many counts of this clonotype. This sequence joins TRBV18 and TRBJ2-1; D is unresolved. The CDR3 has 13 amino acids. Looked up from germline, CDR1 is KGHSH and CDR2 is LQKENI. The germline V and J ends were trimmed by 4 bases and 8 bases, with 12 bases remaining between them. This chain's CDR3 is CASSLLLSDEQFF. The CDR3 coding sequence is TGTGCCAGCTCACTACTGCTCTCCGATGAGCAGTTCTTC.

This clonotype was found many times. A much larger clone lies a single base off, so this may be a read error. The CDR3 region has the DNA TGTGCCAGCAACCCTAGCACAGATACGCAGTATTTT. It yields the protein CASNPSTDTQYF. The rearrangement links TRBV11-3 to TRBJ2-3; D is unclear. V lost 7 bases to trimming and J lost 0 bases, with 5 bases between them. CDR1 and CDR2 (germline): SGHNT, YENEEA. The CDR3 is 12 amino acids.

At least ten counts were recorded for this clonotype. CDR3 DNA: TGTGCCAGCAGTCCGCCGGACATAATAAATCATCGTGGCTATGGCTACACCTTC. Protein: CASSPPDIINHRGYGYTF. This rearrangement joins TRBV28 to TRBJ1-2; perhaps TRBD1 as D (5 bases). Trimming pared 5 bases from V and 4 bases from J, leaving 26 bases between. Germline V gives CDR1 MDHEN, CDR2 SYDVKM. The CDR3 is 18 residues long.

This clonotype was counted ten times or more. V is TRBV27 and J is TRBJ2-3; D ambiguous. V was pared by 8 bases and J by 2 bases, with 14 bases between. This CDR3 region has 14 residues. Germline V gives CDR1 MNHEY, CDR2 SMNVEV (reference sequence). The CDR3 region has the DNA TGTGCCAGCGTGGGTAACGACAACACAGATACGCAGTATTTT. Translation gives CASVGNDNTDTQYF.

This clonotype was detected ten times or more. The chain has TRBV28 and TRBJ2-2; D is uncertain. Trimming took 5 bases from V and 0 from J, leaving 7 bases between them. The germline gives CDR1 MDHEN, CDR2 SYDVKM. CDR3 length: 14 residues. In DNA, the CDR3 is TGTGCCAGCAGTCTTAGGTCGAACACCGGGGAGCTGTTTTTT. It specifies CASSLRSNTGELFF.

This clonotype occurred a few times. This chain links TRBV27 with TRBJ2-1; maybe TRBD1 (6 bases). The CDR3 contains 14 residues. Germline V gene data show CDR1 as MNHEY and CDR2 as SMNVEV (reference sequence). Trimming pared 0 bases from V and 8 bases from J, leaving 11 bases between. CDR3 DNA: TGTGCCAGCAGTTTATCAGTCAGGGGCGATGAGCAGTTCTTC. Its protein product is CASSLSVRGDEQFF.

The sample holds many counts of this clonotype. The V gene is TRBV19, the J gene TRBJ1-1; 7 bases are a match to TRBD1. CDR1 LNHDA and CDR2 SQIVND come from the germline V gene (reference sequence). The J segment lost 5 bases and the V segment lost 5 bases, leaving 14 bases of the junction unmatched. The CDR3 totals 16 residues. CDR3 in amino acids: CASSGRNRGVRTEAFF. The DNA of the CDR3 is TGTGCCAGTAGTGGACGCAACAGGGGAGTGAGGACTGAAGCTTTCTTT.

This clonotype was picked up many times. V usage is TRBV7-2 and J usage is TRBJ2-5; 10 nucleotides line up with TRBD2. V shed 5 bases and J 0 bases; nucleotides not matched to a gene: 6. Germline loops: CDR1 SGHTA, CDR2 FQGNSA. The CDR3 spans 16 residues. DNA for the CDR3: TGTGCCAGCAGCCCCACTAGCGGGGCGTACCAAGAGACCCAGTACTTC. As protein: CASSPTSGAYQETQYF.

The rearrangement joins TRBV29-1 to TRBJ2-7; 10 bases match TRBD1. The V and J ends lost 6 bases and 5 bases, in that order; junction bases with no gene match: 10. The CDR3 consists of 14 residues. The germline V gene has CDR1 SQVTM and CDR2 ANQGSEA. CDR3 residues: CSVDLTGGVHEQYF. Written as DNA, the CDR3 is TGCAGCGTGGACCTGACAGGGGGCGTGCACGAGCAGTACTTC.

This clonotype was seen ten or more times. V and J are TRBV12-3 or TRBV12-4 and TRBJ2-3, with 8 positions matching TRBD1. With the DNA end fitting TRBJ2-5 better, the J assignment may be wrong. The CDR3 totals 16 residues. CDR3 in amino acids: CASSSVDRGLKNTQYF. CDR3 DNA: TGTGCCAGCAGTTCGGTAGACAGGGGACTTAAGAACACCCAGTACTTC.

This clonotype has at least ten counts. The chain is built from TRBV10-3 and TRBJ2-7; D might be TRBD1 or TRBD2, each matching 5 bases. This CDR3 has 13 amino acids. The germline gives CDR1 ENHRY, CDR2 SYGVKD. The ends were cut back, 10 bases at V and 0 bases at J, with 13 bases in the middle. This chain's CDR3 is CATWDQSSYEQYF. CDR3 coding DNA: TGTGCCACTTGGGACCAAAGCTCCTACGAGCAGTACTTC.

V usage is TRBV7-2 and J usage is TRBJ1-2; TRBD1 agrees at 7 bases. This CDR3 spans 16 amino acids. Trimming cost V 2 bases and J 2 bases; bases outside gene matches: 8. Germline loops: CDR1 SGHTA, CDR2 FQGNSA. The CDR3 bases are TGTGCCAGCAGCTTACGGGGACAGACCTTAAACTATGGCTACACCTTC. Amino acids: CASSLRGQTLNYGYTF.

The V and J genes are TRBV14 and TRBJ2-7; D is uncertain. Germline V gene sequence: CDR1 SGHDN, CDR2 FVKESK. Between the trimmed V and J ends, which lost 4 bases and 6 bases, there was a span of 10 bases. The CDR3 is 12 amino acids. This chain's CDR3 is CASSRLVGEQYF. CDR3 in DNA: TGTGCCAGCAGCCGTCTGGTCGGCGAGCAGTACTTC.

V is TRBV30 and J is TRBJ2-2; D gene ambiguous. V gave up 0 bases and J gave up 1 base, with 6 bases separating them. The CDR3 spans 14 residues. From germline, CDR1 is GTSNPN and CDR2 SVGIG (reference sequence). For the CDR3, the DNA is TGTGCCTGGAGTGTACCCGGGAACACCGGGGAGCTGTTTTTT. This translates into CAWSVPGNTGELFF.

This clonotype is a singleton in its sample. This chain joins TRBV28 and TRBJ1-1; TRBD1 might be the D (5 bases). The CDR3 runs 17 residues. Germline lookup yields CDR1 MDHEN and CDR2 SYDVKM. V lost 5 bases to trimming and J lost 4 bases, with 23 bases between them. CDR3 sequence (DNA): TGTGCCAGCAGTCCTGTGTTATTGCGGGGGTTGAGCACTGAAGCTTTCTTT. Translated, it gives CASSPVLLRGLSTEAFF.

V is TRBV7-8 and J is TRBJ1-5; D gene unclear. The CDR3 has 16 residues. Germline CDR1 and CDR2: SGHVS and FQNEAQ. V lost 5 bases to trimming and J lost 2 bases, with 16 bases between them. CDR3 in amino acids: CASSGWIDARNQPQHF. The CDR3 DNA reads TGTGCCAGCAGCGGGTGGATCGACGCTCGCAATCAGCCCCAGCATTTT.

The chain recombines TRBV12-3 or TRBV12-4 with TRBJ2-1, with no clear D. TRBJ2-7 matches the DNA end more closely, so the J call is doubtful. The CDR3 has 15 residues. In nucleotides, the CDR3 is TGTGCCAGCAGTTTAGAGACGGGCTCCTACAATGAGCAGTACTTC. This gives the protein CASSLETGSYNEQYF.

A remark on this clonotype: A single base separates this from a much larger clone, so it may be a read error. This rearrangement joins TRBV20-1 to TRBJ2-1, with 10 nucleotides matching TRBD2. The V and J ends lost 6 bases and 8 bases, in that order; junction bases with no gene match: 13. The CDR3 is made up of 15 amino acids. Germline assignment: CDR1 DFQATT and CDR2 SNEGSKA (reference sequence). CDR3 in amino acids: CSARIAGGPGHEQFF. In DNA form, the CDR3 reads TGCAGTGCCCGTATAGCGGGAGGCCCCGGCCATGAGCAGTTCTTC.

The gene calls are TRBV12-3 or TRBV12-4 and TRBJ2-3; D ambiguous. CDR3 size: 14 residues. V shed 5 bases and J shed 5 bases, with 14 bases lying between them. The CDR3 spells CASSPWTAEDTQYF. The CDR3 nucleotides are TGTGCCAGCAGTCCCTGGACCGCGGAAGATACGCAGTATTTT.

The chain is built from TRBV14 and TRBJ2-1; 7 bases are shared with TRBD2. The CDR3 extends over 15 amino acids. Germline CDR1 is SGHDN and CDR2 is FVKESK. V trimming: 6 bases; J trimming: 7 bases; junction bases outside the gene matches: 12. The CDR3 sequence: CASSPTSGIRNEQFF. In DNA, the CDR3 is TGTGCCAGCAGTCCGACCAGCGGGATTAGGAATGAGCAGTTCTTC.

This rearrangement joins TRBV15 to TRBJ1-5; D perhaps matches TRBD1 (5 bases). The CDR3 contains 14 residues. V lost 3 bases and J lost 3, with 9 bases in between. The germline gives CDR1 LNHNV, CDR2 YYDKDF (reference sequence). The CDR3, as DNA: TGTGCCACCAGCAGCCCAGGGACCAATCAGCCCCAGCATTTT. It encodes CATSSPGTNQPQHF.

This clonotype has more than one count but fewer than ten. This CDR3 is CASSPGTGYSNNQPQHF. The DNA for the CDR3 is TGTGCCAGTAGCCCCGGTACAGGGTATAGTAACAATCAGCCCCAGCATTTT. This rearrangement joins TRBV19 to TRBJ1-5, with D perhaps TRBD1 (6 bases). Trimming took 6 bases from V and 3 from J, leaving 21 bases between them. Germline CDR1 reads LNHDA; CDR2 reads SQIVND (reference sequence). The CDR3 is made up of 17 amino acids.

This clonotype has at least ten counts. This chain joins TRBV30 and TRBJ2-7; TRBD2 might be the D (7 bases). The V end lost 2 bases, the J end lost 4 bases, and 12 bases lay between the germline ends. CDR3 length: 13 residues. Germline values: CDR1 GTSNPN, CDR2 SVGIG (reference sequence). CDR3 sequence: CAWSYEGGYEQYF. In nucleotides, the CDR3 is TGTGCCTGGAGTTATGAGGGGGGGTACGAGCAGTACTTC.